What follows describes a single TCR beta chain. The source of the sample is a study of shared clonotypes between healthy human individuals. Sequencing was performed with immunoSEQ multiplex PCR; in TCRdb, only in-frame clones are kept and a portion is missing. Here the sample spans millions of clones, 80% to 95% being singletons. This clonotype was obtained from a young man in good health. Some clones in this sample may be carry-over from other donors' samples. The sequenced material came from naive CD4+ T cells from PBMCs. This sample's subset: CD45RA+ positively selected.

CDR3 coding DNA: TGCGCCAGCAGTGACGACCACAGGGGGCGTAGTAGCCACTACGAGCAGTACTTC. Its protein is CASSDDHRGRSSHYEQYF. The chain recombines TRBV10-1 with TRBJ2-7; 9 positions match TRBD1. The CDR3 runs to 18 residues. V lost 3 bases to trimming and J lost 3 bases; unmatched junction nucleotides: 15. Germline CDR1 reads WNHNN; CDR2 reads SYGVQD (reference sequence).